The next 14 T cell receptor beta chains were all read from a single sample in a study of T cell changes during pregnancy in multiple sclerosis. Data came from immunoSEQ multiplex PCR; TCRdb stores just in-frame clones and leaves some out. The table has tens of thousands of clones, roughly 92% seen once; the top ten hold roughly 1.5%. Here the sequenced sample was peripheral blood, taken in the second trimester of pregnancy. Every receptor here comes from a female donor with multiple sclerosis, enrolled in a pregnancy study.

The gene calls are TRBV5-6 and TRBJ2-5; 9 bases fit TRBD2. Per the germline V gene, CDR1 is SGHDT and CDR2 is YYEEEE. CDR3 length equals 15 residues. V lost 0 bases, J lost 5 bases, and 5 bases stayed unmatched. The CDR3 nucleotides read TGTGCCAGCAGCTTGGGGCTAGCGGGAATGGAGACCCAGTACTTC. Protein: CASSLGLAGMETQYF.

As DNA, the CDR3 is TGTGCCAGCAGTTCCGGGACAGGGGGATTCAATCAGCCCCAGCATTTT. This gives the protein CASSSGTGGFNQPQHF. The J gene is TRBJ1-5, the V gene TRBV5-6; 11 bases are shared with TRBD1. J lost 3 bases, V lost 5 bases, and 7 bases had no gene match. CDR1 SGHDT and CDR2 YYEEEE come from the germline V gene. The CDR3 totals 16 residues.

A single count supports this clone. V usage is TRBV27 and J usage is TRBJ2-1; D call uncertain. V was trimmed by 5 bases and J by 0 bases, leaving 8 bases between them. Germline V gene sequence: CDR1 MNHEY, CDR2 SMNVEV (reference sequence). The length of the CDR3 is 14 residues. The CDR3 DNA reads TGTGCCAGCAGTCCCCTAAGCTCCTACAATGAGCAGTTCTTC. Its protein product is CASSPLSSYNEQFF.

The chain recombines TRBV7-2 with TRBJ2-5; 11 bases match TRBD2. This CDR3 contains 14 residues. Per germline, CDR1 SGHTA and CDR2 FQGNSA. The V segment lost 4 bases and the J segment 3 bases; nucleotides outside the gene matches: 1. DNA for the CDR3: TGTGCCAGCAGCTCGGGACTAGCGGAAGAGACCCAGTACTTC. Its protein product is CASSSGLAEETQYF.

The chain links TRBV6-1 to TRBJ2-5; D is possibly TRBD1 (5 bases). The V and J ends lost 1 base and 4 bases respectively, with 7 bases between them. Germline CDR1 reads MNHNS; CDR2 reads SASEGT. The CDR3 covers 13 residues. The CDR3 DNA is TGTGCCAGCAGTGAAGGGGGCCGAGAGACCCAGTACTTC. Translating it yields CASSEGGRETQYF.

The chain couples TRBV29-1 to TRBJ2-1; 9 bases are a match to TRBD1. This CDR3 has 14 amino acids. Germline lookup yields CDR1 SQVTM and CDR2 ANQGSEA. The ends lost 4 bases at V and 2 bases at J; junction bases unmatched: 3. Written as DNA, the CDR3 is TGCAGCGTTGGGACAGGGGCCCCCTACAATGAGCAGTTCTTC. It yields the protein CSVGTGAPYNEQFF.

CDR3 DNA: TGTGCCAGCAGTTTAGCGGGAGTAATATGGGAGCAGTTCTTC. Its translation: CASSLAGVIWEQFF. V usage is TRBV27 and J usage is TRBJ2-1; 7 bases align to TRBD2. Trimming cost V 2 bases and J 10 bases; bases outside gene matches: 8. Germline V gene sequence: CDR1 MNHEY, CDR2 SMNVEV (reference sequence). The CDR3 runs 14 residues.

The chain recombines TRBV28 with TRBJ1-5; D is possibly TRBD1 (5 bases). V gave up 7 bases and J gave up 5 bases, with 9 bases separating them. The CDR3 has 12 amino acids. CDR1 and CDR2 (germline): MDHEN, SYDVKM. The CDR3 DNA follows: TGTGCCAGCAAAGTACAGGATCAGCCCCAGCATTTT. This codes for CASKVQDQPQHF.

This chain connects TRBV19 to TRBJ1-1; D is uncertain. This CDR3 is 11 amino acids long. V lost 5 bases and J 8 bases, leaving 9 bases between the germline ends. Germline V lookup: CDR1 LNHDA, CDR2 SQIVND (reference sequence). This CDR3 is CASSALGEAFF. The CDR3 nucleotides are TGTGCCAGTAGTGCCCTCGGGGAAGCTTTCTTT.

The chain joins TRBV15 to TRBJ1-2; 12 bases match TRBD1. CDR3 size: 17 residues. V lost 0 bases to trimming and J lost 6 bases; unmatched junction nucleotides: 8. Germline CDR1 is LNHNV and CDR2 is YYDKDF (reference sequence). The CDR3 coding sequence is TGTGCCACCAGCAGAGATTTGCCCGGGACAGGGGGCGATGGCTACACCTTC. Its protein product is CATSRDLPGTGGDGYTF.

This chain uses TRBV5-1 with TRBJ2-5, with 7 bases that match TRBD2. The ends lost 2 bases at V and 8 bases at J; junction bases unmatched: 15. CDR1 and CDR2 (germline): SGHRS, YFSETQ. The CDR3 sequence is 16 residues long. In DNA, the CDR3 is TGCGCCAGCAGCTTTACTAGCAGCGGGGCCCCTATAACCCAGTACTTC. Translation: CASSFTSSGAPITQYF.

This chain uses TRBV19 with TRBJ1-4, with a possible D match to TRBD1 (5 bases). The CDR3 runs to 14 residues. Germline V gene lookup returns CDR1 LNHDA and CDR2 SQIVND (reference sequence). The ends were cut back, 4 bases at V and 0 bases at J, with 6 bases in the middle. CDR3 sequence reads: CASSTGPTNEKLFF. The CDR3 region has the DNA TGTGCCAGTAGTACAGGGCCAACTAATGAAAAACTGTTTTTT.

V gene TRBV18 combines with J gene TRBJ2-5; 7 bases fit TRBD2. CDR1 KGHSH and CDR2 LQKENI come from the germline V gene. CDR3 length: 16 amino acids. V lost 3 bases and J lost 4; bases outside the gene matches: 11. The CDR3 protein is CASSPAGGRGAETQYF. The DNA of the CDR3 is TGTGCCAGCTCACCCGCAGGAGGGAGGGGAGCAGAGACCCAGTACTTC.

The gene calls are TRBV19 and TRBJ2-7; possible D gene TRBD1, 6 bases. The CDR3 consists of 13 residues. Per the germline V gene, CDR1 is LNHDA and CDR2 is SQIVND (reference sequence). The V and J ends lost 3 bases and 5 bases respectively, with 11 bases between them. CDR3 DNA sequence: TGTGCCAGTAGTATTGAGGGGGTCAACGAGCAGTACTTC. Its protein product is CASSIEGVNEQYF.